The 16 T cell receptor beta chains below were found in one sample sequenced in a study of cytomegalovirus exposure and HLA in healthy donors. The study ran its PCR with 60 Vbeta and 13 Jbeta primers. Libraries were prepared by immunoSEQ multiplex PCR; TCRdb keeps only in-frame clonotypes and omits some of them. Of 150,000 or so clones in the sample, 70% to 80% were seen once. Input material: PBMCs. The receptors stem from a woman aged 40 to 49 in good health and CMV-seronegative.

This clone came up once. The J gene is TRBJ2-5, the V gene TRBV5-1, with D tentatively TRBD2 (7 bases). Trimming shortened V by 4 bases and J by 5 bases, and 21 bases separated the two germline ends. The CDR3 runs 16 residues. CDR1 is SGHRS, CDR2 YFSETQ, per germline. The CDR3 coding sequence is TGCGCCAGCAGCCCGGGGGCGGGAGTAAACGGGGAGACCCAGTACTTC. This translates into CASSPGAGVNGETQYF.

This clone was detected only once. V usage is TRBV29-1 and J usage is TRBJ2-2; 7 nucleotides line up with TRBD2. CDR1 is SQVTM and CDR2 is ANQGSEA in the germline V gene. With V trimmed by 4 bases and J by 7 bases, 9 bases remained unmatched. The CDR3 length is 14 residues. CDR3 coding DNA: TGCAGCGTTGGATGGGGGGGGAAGGACGGGGAGCTGTTTTTT. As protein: CSVGWGGKDGELFF.

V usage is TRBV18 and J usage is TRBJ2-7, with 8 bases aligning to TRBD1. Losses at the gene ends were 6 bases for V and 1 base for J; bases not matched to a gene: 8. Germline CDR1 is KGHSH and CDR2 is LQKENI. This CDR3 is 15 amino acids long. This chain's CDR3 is CASSRTGTPSYEQYF. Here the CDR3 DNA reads TGTGCCAGCTCTCGGACAGGGACCCCTTCCTACGAGCAGTACTTC.

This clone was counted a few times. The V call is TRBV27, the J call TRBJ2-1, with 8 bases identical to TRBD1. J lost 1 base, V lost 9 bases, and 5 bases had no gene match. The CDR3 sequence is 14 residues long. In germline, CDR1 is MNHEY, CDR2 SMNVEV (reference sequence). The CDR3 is CASTRDRSYNEQFF. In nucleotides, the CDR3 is TGTGCCAGTACCCGGGACAGGTCCTACAATGAGCAGTTCTTC.

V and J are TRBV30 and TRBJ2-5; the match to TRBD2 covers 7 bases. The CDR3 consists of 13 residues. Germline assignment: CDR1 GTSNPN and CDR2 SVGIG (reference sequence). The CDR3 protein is CGMGGGPRETQYF. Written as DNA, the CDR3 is TGTGGAATGGGGGGAGGGCCGCGAGAGACCCAGTACTTC.

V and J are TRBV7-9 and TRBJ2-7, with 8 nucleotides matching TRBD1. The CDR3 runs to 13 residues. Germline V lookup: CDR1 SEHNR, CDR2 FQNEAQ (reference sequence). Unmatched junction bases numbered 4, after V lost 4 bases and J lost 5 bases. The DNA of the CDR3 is TGTGCCAGCAGCTCGGACAGGGCCCACGAGCAGTACTTC. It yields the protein CASSSDRAHEQYF.

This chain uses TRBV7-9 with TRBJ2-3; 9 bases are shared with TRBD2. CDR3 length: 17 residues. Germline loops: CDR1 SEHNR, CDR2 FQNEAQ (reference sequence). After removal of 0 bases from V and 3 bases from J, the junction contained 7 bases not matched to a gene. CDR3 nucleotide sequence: TGTGCCAGCAGCTTAGCTAGCGGGAGATTAGCAACAGATACGCAGTATTTT. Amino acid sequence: CASSLASGRLATDTQYF.

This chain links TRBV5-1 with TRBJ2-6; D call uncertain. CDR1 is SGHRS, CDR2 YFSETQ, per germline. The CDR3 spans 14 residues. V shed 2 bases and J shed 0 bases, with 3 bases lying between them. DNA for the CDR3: TGCGCCAGCAGCTTCGGCTCTGGGGCCAACGTCCTGACTTTC. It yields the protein CASSFGSGANVLTF. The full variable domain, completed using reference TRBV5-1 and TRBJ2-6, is KAGVTQTPRYLIKTRGQQVTLSCSPISGHRSVSWYQQTPGQGLQFLFEYFSETQRNKGNFPGRFSGRQFSNSRSEMNVSTLELGDSALYLCASSFGSGANVLTFGAGSRLTVL.

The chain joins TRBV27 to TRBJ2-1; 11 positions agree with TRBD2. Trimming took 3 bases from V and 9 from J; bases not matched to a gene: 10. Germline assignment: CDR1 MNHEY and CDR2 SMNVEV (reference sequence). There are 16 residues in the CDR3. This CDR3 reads CASSLLVAGGGGEQFF. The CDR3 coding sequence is TGTGCCAGCAGTTTGCTCGTAGCGGGAGGGGGCGGTGAGCAGTTCTTC.

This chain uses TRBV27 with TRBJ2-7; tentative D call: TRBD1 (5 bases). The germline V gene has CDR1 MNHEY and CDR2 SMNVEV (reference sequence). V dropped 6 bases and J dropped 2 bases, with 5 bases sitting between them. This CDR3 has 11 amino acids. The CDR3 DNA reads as TGTGCCAGCAGAGGGGCCTACGAGCAGTACTTC. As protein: CASRGAYEQYF.

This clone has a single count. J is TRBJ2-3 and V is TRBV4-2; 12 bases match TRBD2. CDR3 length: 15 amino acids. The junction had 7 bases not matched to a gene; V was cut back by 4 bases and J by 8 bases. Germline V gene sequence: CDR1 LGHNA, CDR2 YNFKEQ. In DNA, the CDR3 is TGTGCCAGCAGCCCCCTAGCGGGAGGGGCAGTTACGCAGTATTTT. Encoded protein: CASSPLAGGAVTQYF.

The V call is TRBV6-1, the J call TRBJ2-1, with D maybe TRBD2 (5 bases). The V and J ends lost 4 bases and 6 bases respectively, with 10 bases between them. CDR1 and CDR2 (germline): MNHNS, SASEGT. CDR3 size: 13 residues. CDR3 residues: CASSGTRPNEQFF. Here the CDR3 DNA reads TGTGCCAGCAGTGGGACTCGCCCCAATGAGCAGTTCTTC.

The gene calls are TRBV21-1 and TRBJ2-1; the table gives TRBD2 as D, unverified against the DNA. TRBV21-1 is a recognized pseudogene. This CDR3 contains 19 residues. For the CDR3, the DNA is TGTGCCAGCAGCATCGGGACTAGCGGGAGGGCCAGATTGAAAAATGAGCAGTTCTTC. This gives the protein CASSIGTSGRARLKNEQFF.

CDR3 amino acids: CASSPYGAGGGGETQYF. Written as DNA, the CDR3 is TGTGCCAGTAGCCCATATGGAGCGGGAGGAGGTGGAGAGACCCAGTACTTC. This chain joins TRBV19 and TRBJ2-5, with TRBD2 matching 9 bases. Germline loops: CDR1 LNHDA, CDR2 SQIVND (reference sequence). Trimming at V came to 6 bases and at J to 4 bases, leaving 15 bases not matched to a gene. This CDR3 has 17 residues.

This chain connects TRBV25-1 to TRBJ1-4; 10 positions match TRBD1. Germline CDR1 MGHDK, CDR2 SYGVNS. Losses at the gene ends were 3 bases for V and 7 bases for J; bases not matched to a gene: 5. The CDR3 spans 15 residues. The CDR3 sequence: CASSDVGTGVEKLFF. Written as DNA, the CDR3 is TGTGCCAGCAGTGACGTCGGGACAGGGGTTGAAAAACTGTTTTTT. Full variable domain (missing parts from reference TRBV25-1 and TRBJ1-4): EADIYQTPRYLVIGTGKKITLECSQTMGHDKMYWYQQDPGMELHLIHYSYGVNSTEKGDLSSESTVSRIRTEHFPLTLESARPSHTSQYLCASSDVGTGVEKLFFGSGTQLSVL.

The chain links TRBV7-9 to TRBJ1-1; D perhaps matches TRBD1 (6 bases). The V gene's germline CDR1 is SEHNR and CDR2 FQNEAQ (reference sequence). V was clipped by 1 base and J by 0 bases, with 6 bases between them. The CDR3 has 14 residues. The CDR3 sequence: CASSLGGLNTEAFF. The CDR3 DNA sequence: TGTGCCAGCAGCTTAGGGGGGCTGAACACTGAAGCTTTCTTT. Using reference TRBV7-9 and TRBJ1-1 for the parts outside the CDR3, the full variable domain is DTGVSQNPRHKITKRGQNVTFRCDPISEHNRLYWYRQTLGQGPEFLTYFQNEAQLEKSRLLSDRFSAERPKGSFSTLEIQRTEQGDSAMYLCASSLGGLNTEAFFGQGTRLTVV.